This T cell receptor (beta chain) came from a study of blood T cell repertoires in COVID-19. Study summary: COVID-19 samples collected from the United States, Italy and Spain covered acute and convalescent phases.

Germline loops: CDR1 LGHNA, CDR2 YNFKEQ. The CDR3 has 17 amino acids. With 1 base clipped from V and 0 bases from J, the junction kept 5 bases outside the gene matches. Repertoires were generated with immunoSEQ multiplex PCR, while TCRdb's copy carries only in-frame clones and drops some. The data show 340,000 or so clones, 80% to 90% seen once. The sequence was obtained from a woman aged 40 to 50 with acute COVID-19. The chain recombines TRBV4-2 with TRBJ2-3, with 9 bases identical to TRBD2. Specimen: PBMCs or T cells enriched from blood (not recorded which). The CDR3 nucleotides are TGTGCCAGCAGCCAAGTCGCTAGCGGGGCGAGCACAGATACGCAGTATTTT. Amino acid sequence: CASSQVASGASTDTQYF.